Presented here are 4 T cell receptor beta chains from one specimen sequenced in a study of CXCR3-negative and CXCR3-positive naive CD8 T cells. The study, taken as a whole, reports: CXCR3-positive naive cells had TRB CDR3s that were more hydrophobic than CXCR3-negative naive cells had.

Antigen specificity for these receptors is unknown. The authors prepared UMI-labeled TRB cDNA libraries by 5' RACE. TCRdb derives one entry per CDR3 protein from the 5' RACE reads, leaving out DNA. The sample table includes about 94,000 distinct CDR3 sequences. The specimen sequenced was naive CXCR3+ CD8+ T cells from blood. Subset: CD45RO-CCR7+CD27+CD95- naive CD8+ T cells expressing CXCR3 (TNR3+). Every receptor here comes from a human donor in good health. Some clones in this sample may be carry-over from other donors' samples.

V is TRBV2 and J is TRBJ1-1; the D gene TCRdb calls, TRBD1, cannot be checked with no DNA. The CDR3 is made up of 15 amino acids. Germline assignment: CDR1 SNHLY and CDR2 FYNNEI. CDR3: CASSENPDTNTEAFF.

This chain connects TRBV20-1 to TRBJ2-6. Germline V gene lookup returns CDR1 DFQATT and CDR2 SNEGSKA (reference sequence). The CDR3 is 14 amino acids. The CDR3 reads CSARPISGANVLTF.

This rearrangement joins TRBV4-2 to TRBJ1-1; the D gene TCRdb calls, TRBD1, cannot be checked with no DNA. The germline gives CDR1 LGHNA, CDR2 YNFKEQ. This CDR3 is built from 17 residues. CDR3 protein: CASSQDEGGTGGTEAFF.

The genes are TRBV28 and TRBJ2-3; TCRdb indicates TRBD1, and absent DNA this call remains unverified. Germline assignment: CDR1 MDHEN and CDR2 SYDVKM. The CDR3 loop spans 14 amino acids. CDR3 loop: CATQTQGSTDTQYF.